The 25 T cell receptor beta chains below all came from one sample that was sequenced in a study of cytomegalovirus exposure and HLA in healthy donors. The PCR was carried out with 60 Vbeta primers and 13 Jbeta primers. The table came from immunoSEQ multiplex PCR; TCRdb's copy has only in-frame clones and leaves some out. Of about 92,000 clones detected, under 80% appear once; the ten largest clones hold 6.5% to 8%. The sequencing sample was made of PBMCs. The receptors were gathered from a man aged 50-60 years in good health and CMV-seropositive.

This chain joins TRBV7-8 and TRBJ1-2; tentative D call: TRBD1 (6 bases). This CDR3 has 18 residues. Trimming took off 4 bases at V and 2 bases at J, with 23 bases between the two ends. CDR1 is SGHVS, CDR2 FQNEAQ, per germline. Here the CDR3 reads CASSSRERDRILNYGYTF. The CDR3 DNA sequence: TGTGCCAGCAGCTCACGTGAACGAGACAGGATACTAAACTATGGCTACACCTTC.

This chain links TRBV7-2 with TRBJ1-5, with 9 bases aligning to TRBD1. Germline loops: CDR1 SGHTA, CDR2 FQGNSA. The CDR3 sequence is 17 residues long. The J segment lost 5 bases and the V segment lost 5 bases, leaving 13 bases of the junction unmatched. CDR3 in DNA: TGTGCCAGCAGCGCGGGGACAGGGTTTTTTTTGCATCAGCCCCAGCATTTT. Translating it yields CASSAGTGFFLHQPQHF. Full variable domain (outside the CDR3, taken from reference TRBV7-2 and TRBJ1-5): GAGVSQSPSNKVTEKGKDVELRCDPISGHTALYWYRQSLGQGLEFLIYFQGNSAPDKSGLPSDRFSAERTGGSVSTLTIQRTQQEDSAVYLCASSAGTGFFLHQPQHFGDGTRLSIL.

The gene calls are TRBV7-3 and TRBJ2-7; 10 bases map to TRBD2. The V gene end was trimmed by 5 bases and the J gene end by 3 bases; junction bases not matched to a gene: 4. Germline V gene sequence: CDR1 SGHTA, CDR2 FQGTGA. The CDR3 consists of 14 residues. Here the CDR3 reads CASSTGTSVYEQYF. DNA of the CDR3: TGTGCCAGCAGCACTGGGACTAGCGTCTACGAGCAGTACTTC.

CDR3 residues: CASSRTVEQPQHF. DNA of the CDR3: TGCGCCAGCAGCAGGACAGTCGAGCAGCCCCAGCATTTT. The chain links TRBV4-3 to TRBJ1-5; a possible D gene is TRBD1 (6 bases). The germline V gene has CDR1 LGHNA and CDR2 YSLEER. V lost 5 bases to trimming and J lost 7 bases, with 12 bases between them. The CDR3 sequence is 13 residues long.

The chain has TRBV18 and TRBJ1-1, with D perhaps matching TRBD1 (5 bases). Germline values: CDR1 KGHSH, CDR2 LQKENI. V was shortened by 2 bases and J by 1 base, with 11 bases between the two germline ends. This CDR3 has 15 amino acids. The CDR3 region is CASSPGTDRNTEAFF. DNA of the CDR3: TGTGCCAGCTCACCAGGAACCGACAGGAACACTGAAGCTTTCTTT. Full variable domain (missing parts from reference TRBV18 and TRBJ1-1): NAGVMQNPRHLVRRRGQEARLRCSPMKGHSHVYWYRQLPEEGLKFMVYLQKENIIDESGMPKERFSAEFPKEGPSILRIQQVVRGDSAAYFCASSPGTDRNTEAFFGQGTRLTVV.

This chain joins TRBV2 and TRBJ1-3, with TRBD1 matching 12 bases. CDR1 and CDR2 from the germline V gene are SNHLY and FYNNEI. The V and J ends lost 10 bases and 2 bases, in that order; junction bases with no gene match: 12. This CDR3 spans 17 amino acids. The CDR3 here is CATMGQGASLAGNTIYF. As DNA, the CDR3 is TGTGCCACCATGGGACAGGGGGCATCCCTTGCTGGAAACACCATATATTTT.

The chain uses TRBV28 and TRBJ2-4, with TRBD1 matching 12 bases. The CDR3 is 19 amino acids. V was pared by 2 bases and J by 0 bases, with 8 bases of the junction left unmatched. CDR1 is MDHEN, CDR2 SYDVKM, per germline. CDR3 loop: CASSLGTGGGSGAKNIQYF. CDR3 sequence (DNA): TGTGCCAGCAGTTTAGGGACAGGGGGCGGGAGTGGAGCCAAAAACATTCAGTACTTC.

This chain joins TRBV7-7 and TRBJ2-2, with 10 bases lining up with TRBD2. The CDR3 loop spans 17 amino acids. The germline CDR1 and CDR2 sequences are SSHAT and FNYEAQ (reference sequence). The J segment lost 3 bases and the V segment lost 5 bases, leaving 9 bases of the junction unmatched. The CDR3 DNA reads TGTGCCAGCAGCCTACTTAGCGGGGGGAGTCACACCGGGGAGCTGTTTTTT. Translation gives CASSLLSGGSHTGELFF. Complete variable domain (other parts from reference TRBV7-7 and TRBJ2-2): GAGVSQSPRYKVTKRGQDVTLRCDPISSHATLYWYQQALGQGPEFLTYFNYEAQPDKSGLPSDRFSAERPEGSISTLTIQRTEQRDSAMYRCASSLLSGGSHTGELFFGEGSRLTVL.

The chain couples TRBV7-2 to TRBJ2-5; 10 bases align to TRBD2. J gave up 5 bases and V 0 bases, and 15 bases lay outside the gene matches. The CDR3 runs to 19 residues. In germline, CDR1 is SGHTA, CDR2 FQGNSA. Here the CDR3 reads CASSLAGSGGFGGMETQYF. The CDR3, as DNA: TGTGCCAGCAGCTTAGCCGGTAGCGGGGGGTTCGGGGGGATGGAGACCCAGTACTTC. The full variable domain, its missing parts supplied by reference TRBV7-2 and TRBJ2-5, is GAGVSQSPSNKVTEKGKDVELRCDPISGHTALYWYRQSLGQGLEFLIYFQGNSAPDKSGLPSDRFSAERTGGSVSTLTIQRTQQEDSAVYLCASSLAGSGGFGGMETQYFGPGTRLLVL.

The chain couples TRBV6-5 to TRBJ1-5, with TRBD1 matching 7 bases. The length of the CDR3 is 14 residues. CDR1 is MNHEY and CDR2 is SVGAGI in the germline V gene. V shed 10 bases, J shed 7 bases, and the junction held 13 bases outside the gene matches. The CDR3 protein is CATGNTGVRQPQHF. The CDR3 nucleotides read TGTGCCACAGGGAATACAGGGGTGAGACAGCCCCAGCATTTT.

The genes are TRBV6-5 and TRBJ2-7; TRBD2 aligns across 9 bases. Germline values: CDR1 MNHEY, CDR2 SVGAGI. V shed 4 bases and J 4 bases; nucleotides not matched to a gene: 5. CDR3 length: 14 amino acids. The CDR3 reads CASSSAGGPYEQYF. DNA of the CDR3: TGTGCCAGCAGTTCGGCGGGGGGGCCTTACGAGCAGTACTTC.

The V and J genes are TRBV7-6 and TRBJ1-1; D is unresolved. The V and J ends lost 0 bases and 1 base respectively, with 3 bases between them. Germline CDR1 and CDR2: SGHVS and FNYEAQ. The CDR3 has 13 amino acids. The CDR3 nucleotides read TGTGCCAGCAGCTTAGCGGCGAACACTGAAGCTTTCTTT. Translation gives CASSLAANTEAFF.

This clone was seen more than once but under ten times. The rearrangement links TRBV5-1 to TRBJ1-4; TRBD1 matches at 8 bases. Germline values: CDR1 SGHRS, CDR2 YFSETQ. The CDR3 contains 14 residues. With V trimmed by 4 bases and J by 8 bases, 7 bases remained unmatched. The CDR3 here is CASSLGQGREKLFF. CDR3 in DNA: TGCGCCAGCAGCCTCGGACAGGGCCGGGAAAAACTGTTTTTT.

This rearrangement joins TRBV6-5 to TRBJ1-1; 10 bases fit TRBD1. CDR1 and CDR2 from the germline V gene are MNHEY and SVGAGI. After removal of 5 bases from V and 6 bases from J, the junction contained 9 bases not matched to a gene. The CDR3 runs 15 residues. CDR3 in amino acids: CASSPRTGGFAEAFF. The CDR3 DNA is TGTGCCAGCAGTCCGAGGACAGGGGGTTTTGCTGAAGCTTTCTTT.

The chain combines TRBV4-3 with TRBJ2-2; 7 bases map to TRBD2. The V gene's germline CDR1 is LGHNA and CDR2 YSLEER. This CDR3 spans 17 amino acids. After removal of 0 bases from V and 0 bases from J, the junction contained 4 bases not matched to a gene. The CDR3: CASSQDPRGANTGELFF. Written as DNA, the CDR3 is TGCGCCAGCAGCCAAGATCCTCGGGGGGCGAACACCGGGGAGCTGTTTTTT.

The chain recombines TRBV6-5 with TRBJ2-3, with D maybe TRBD1 (5 bases). Germline V lookup: CDR1 MNHEY, CDR2 SVGAGI. The CDR3 covers 15 residues. V lost 0 bases and J 2 bases, leaving 9 bases between the germline ends. The CDR3 sequence: CASSYSGAATDTQYF. The CDR3 DNA reads TGTGCCAGCAGTTACTCAGGGGCGGCCACAGATACGCAGTATTTT.

This chain uses TRBV6-5 with TRBJ1-2; 8 bases align to TRBD1. Trimming removed 2 bases from V and 7 bases from J; junction bases left unmatched: 3. Germline values: CDR1 MNHEY, CDR2 SVGAGI. The CDR3 covers 13 residues. The CDR3 reads CASSYDRGGGYTF. The CDR3 region has the DNA TGTGCCAGCAGTTACGACAGGGGTGGTGGCTACACCTTC.

CDR3 region: CASSQEGRGVSEAFF. The CDR3 nucleotides are TGCGCCAGCAGCCAAGAAGGCCGGGGGGTGAGTGAAGCTTTCTTT. V gene TRBV4-1 combines with J gene TRBJ1-1; possibly TRBD1 for D (5 bases). The CDR3 spans 15 residues. Trimming removed 0 bases from V and 7 bases from J, with 15 bases in between. Germline assignment: CDR1 MGHRA and CDR2 YSYEKL.

The chain combines TRBV6-1 with TRBJ1-1, with 9 bases fitting TRBD1. Germline-derived CDR1 and CDR2 are MNHNS and SASEGT. Losses at the gene ends were 6 bases for V and 8 bases for J; bases not matched to a gene: 10. The CDR3 sequence is 14 residues long. The CDR3 region is CASRSGTGNLEAFF. In nucleotides, the CDR3 is TGTGCCAGCAGGTCCGGGACAGGGAATTTGGAAGCTTTCTTT.

The chain employs TRBV2 and TRBJ1-4; 7 bases agree with TRBD1. J gave up 7 bases and V 4 bases, and 9 bases lay outside the gene matches. This CDR3 is built from 15 residues. Looked up from germline, CDR1 is SNHLY and CDR2 is FYNNEI. The CDR3 nucleotides read TGTGCCAGCAGTGGGGCCACAGGGGCAGGTGAAAAACTGTTTTTT. Translating gives CASSGATGAGEKLFF.

This clone was detected only a few times. This chain links TRBV30 with TRBJ1-1; D may be TRBD1 (6 bases). The length of the CDR3 is 13 residues. Trimming removed 0 bases from V and 2 bases from J, with 7 bases in between. CDR1 and CDR2 from the germline V gene are GTSNPN and SVGIG (reference sequence). CDR3 region: CAWSVGTNTEAFF. The CDR3 DNA follows: TGTGCCTGGAGTGTTGGGACAAACACTGAAGCTTTCTTT.

This clone was recorded a few times. The chain employs TRBV6-5 and TRBJ1-5; possible D gene TRBD1, 6 bases. The CDR3 consists of 15 residues. The germline CDR1 and CDR2 sequences are MNHEY and SVGAGI. Trimming took 6 bases from V and 7 from J, leaving 19 bases between them. As DNA, the CDR3 is TGTGCCAGCAGCCGGAGAAGGGGGGAGGGACAGCCCCAGCATTTT. Its protein is CASSRRRGEGQPQHF.

A few counts support this clone. The J gene is TRBJ2-7, the V gene TRBV4-3, with D hard to call. The CDR3 spans 14 residues. V was clipped by 2 bases and J by 0 bases, with 8 bases between them. The germline CDR1 and CDR2 sequences are LGHNA and YSLEER. CDR3 in amino acids: CASSQQVNSYEQYF. DNA of the CDR3: TGCGCCAGCAGCCAACAGGTGAACTCCTACGAGCAGTACTTC.

The chain is built from TRBV2 and TRBJ2-3, with 7 bases aligning to TRBD2. The CDR3 has 17 amino acids. CDR1 SNHLY and CDR2 FYNNEI come from the germline V gene. V lost 8 bases, J lost 0 bases, and 14 bases stayed unmatched. The chain's CDR3 is CASRRPPAGSSTDTQYF. In DNA, the CDR3 is TGTGCCAGCCGTAGGCCCCCAGCGGGATCCAGCACAGATACGCAGTATTTT.

The chain is built from TRBV4-3 and TRBJ2-1; TRBD2 aligns across 7 bases. J gave up 9 bases and V 1 base, and 9 bases lay outside the gene matches. This CDR3 comprises 15 residues. The germline V gene has CDR1 LGHNA and CDR2 YSLEER. The CDR3 here is CASSQGGGGAGEQFF. CDR3 coding DNA: TGCGCCAGCAGCCAAGGGGGGGGAGGGGCGGGTGAGCAGTTCTTC.